The 5 T cell receptor beta chains in this list originate from one sample, sequenced in a study of T cell responses to AZD1222 COVID-19 vaccine. TCRdb's copy holds only in-frame clones and misses some; the assay was immunoSEQ multiplex PCR. Of around 96,000 clones in the sample, around nine tenths were seen once. The specimen comprised peripheral blood, sampled on day 0 of AZD1222 vaccination. These TCRs come from an adult in good health.

The V and J genes are TRBV6-5 and TRBJ2-5; 7 bases line up with TRBD1. The CDR3 extends over 16 amino acids. Germline CDR1 is MNHEY and CDR2 is SVGAGI. After removal of 0 bases from V and 0 bases from J, the junction contained 4 bases not matched to a gene. The CDR3 reads CASSYSTGPYQETQYF. The DNA of the CDR3 is TGTGCCAGCAGTTACTCGACAGGGCCGTACCAAGAGACCCAGTACTTC.

In DNA form, the CDR3 reads TGTGCCAGTAGTATAGCCCGGACAGGGCGAGAGACCCAGTACTTC. The encoded protein is CASSIARTGRETQYF. This chain joins TRBV19 and TRBJ2-5, with 8 positions matching TRBD1. CDR3 length: 15 residues. The ends lost 1 base at V and 4 bases at J; junction bases unmatched: 5. Germline V gene sequence: CDR1 LNHDA, CDR2 SQIVND (reference sequence). Full variable domain (remainder filled in from reference TRBV19 and TRBJ2-5): DGGITQSPKYLFRKEGQNVTLSCEQNLNHDAMYWYRQDPGQGLRLIYYSQIVNDFQKGDIAEGYSVSREKKESFPLTVTSAQKNPTAFYLCASSIARTGRETQYFGPGTRLLVL.

The chain recombines TRBV5-1 with TRBJ1-3; tentative D call: TRBD1 (5 bases). Germline CDR1 SGHRS, CDR2 YFSETQ. This CDR3 is 14 amino acids long. The V and J ends lost 7 bases and 4 bases respectively, with 15 bases between them. In nucleotides, the CDR3 is TGCGCCAGCTCCAATGGGGGAATAGGAAACACCATATATTTT. Translation: CASSNGGIGNTIYF. Based on the CDR3 plus reference TRBV5-1 and TRBJ1-3, the full variable domain is KAGVTQTPRYLIKTRGQQVTLSCSPISGHRSVSWYQQTPGQGLQFLFEYFSETQRNKGNFPGRFSGRQFSNSRSEMNVSTLELGDSALYLCASSNGGIGNTIYFGEGSWLTVV.

V is TRBV28 and J is TRBJ1-2, with TRBD1 matching over 8 bases. The CDR3 length is 16 residues. Germline CDR1 is MDHEN and CDR2 is SYDVKM. With V trimmed by 2 bases and J by 4 bases, 9 bases remained unmatched. In DNA, the CDR3 is TGTGCCAGCAGTTTAGGTGCAGGGGGCGTGTTCTATGGCTACACCTTC. Translating gives CASSLGAGGVFYGYTF.

The chain couples TRBV4-1 to TRBJ1-3; the D gene is possibly TRBD1 (5 bases). The V end lost 0 bases, the J end lost 0 bases, and 12 bases lay between the germline ends. The germline V gene encodes CDR1 MGHRA and CDR2 YSYEKL. The CDR3 runs to 17 residues. The CDR3 DNA reads TGCGCCAGCAGCCAAGATCTTGAGGGGACCTCTGGAAACACCATATATTTT. Its protein is CASSQDLEGTSGNTIYF.